This T cell receptor beta chain came from a study of PD-L1 blockade in urothelial cancer. Study-level information: Samples of blood were analyzed 3 weeks (second dose) and 6 weeks after treatment start. Typically, measured as a median, blood samples had over 120,000 T cells.

Generated by immunoSEQ multiplex PCR, the TCRdb table keeps only in-frame clones and is missing some. The data show 95,000 or so clones, around 87% seen once. The CDR3 extends over 13 amino acids. The germline V gene encodes CDR1 GTSNPN and CDR2 SVGIG (reference sequence). Losses at the gene ends were 1 base for V and 10 bases for J; bases not matched to a gene: 4. Time point meaning: pretreatment peripheral blood. Patients in the study were battling locally advanced or metastatic urothelial carcinoma. Patient sample counts ranged from 1 to 8, pretreatment and on-treatment. The chain couples TRBV30 to TRBJ1-1; 12 bases line up with TRBD1. The origin of this receptor is a man in his 60s with urothelial cancer. Source: PBMCs, taken around atezolizumab (anti-PD-L1) treatment. CDR3 DNA sequence: TGTGCCTGGAGTGGGGACAGGGGGCGAGCAGCTTTCTTT. It encodes CAWSGDRGRAAFF.